This entry features one T cell receptor (beta chain) sequence. This entry comes from a study of blood T cell repertoires in COVID-19. Study-wide background: The cDNA or gDNA used as material had been derived from T cells, B-cell-depleted T cells, or PBMCs.

Method: immunoSEQ multiplex PCR; TCRdb's copy keeps in-frame clones and lacks some. The sample consists of a few hundred thousand clones, about 90% of them appearing once. During active infection, Seattle patients enrolled and were then monitored through disease. The CDR3 is made up of 13 amino acids. In germline, CDR1 is SGHTA, CDR2 FQGNSA. V dropped 3 bases and J dropped 8 bases, with 11 bases sitting between them. The chain joins TRBV7-2 to TRBJ2-1; D is unresolved. This receptor was taken from a woman aged 55-69 years with COVID-19, enrolled during active disease. The sequenced material came from peripheral blood. CDR3 region: CASSLERGDEQFF. CDR3 coding DNA: TGTGCCAGCAGCTTGGAACGTGGAGATGAGCAGTTCTTC.